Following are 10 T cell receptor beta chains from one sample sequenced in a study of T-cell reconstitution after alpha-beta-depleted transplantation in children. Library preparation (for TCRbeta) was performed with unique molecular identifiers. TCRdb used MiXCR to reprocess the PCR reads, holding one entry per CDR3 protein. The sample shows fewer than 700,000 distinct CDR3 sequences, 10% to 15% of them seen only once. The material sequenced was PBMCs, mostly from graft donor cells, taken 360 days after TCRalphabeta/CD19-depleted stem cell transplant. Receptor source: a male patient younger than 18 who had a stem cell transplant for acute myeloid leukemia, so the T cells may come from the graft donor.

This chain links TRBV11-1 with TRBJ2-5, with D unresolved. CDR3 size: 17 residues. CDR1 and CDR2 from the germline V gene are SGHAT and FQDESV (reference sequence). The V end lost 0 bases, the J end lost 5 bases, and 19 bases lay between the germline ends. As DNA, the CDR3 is TGTGCCAGCAGCTTAGCGCAGGCAGAGCCCGGTTCGGAGACCCAGTACTTC. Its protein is CASSLAQAEPGSETQYF.

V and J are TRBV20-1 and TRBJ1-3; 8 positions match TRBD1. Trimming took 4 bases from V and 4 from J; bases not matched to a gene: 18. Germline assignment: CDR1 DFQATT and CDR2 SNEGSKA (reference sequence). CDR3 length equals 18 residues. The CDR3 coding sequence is TGCAGTGCTACAGATCGGCAGGGGGCCCCCTTTTTGGGAAACACCATATATTTT. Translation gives CSATDRQGAPFLGNTIYF.

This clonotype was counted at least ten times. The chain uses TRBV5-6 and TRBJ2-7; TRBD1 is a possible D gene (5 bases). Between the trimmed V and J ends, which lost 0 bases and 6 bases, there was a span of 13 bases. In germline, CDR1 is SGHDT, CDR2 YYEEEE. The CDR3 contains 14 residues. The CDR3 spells CASSLGAGFREQYF. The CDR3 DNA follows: TGTGCCAGCAGCTTGGGGGCAGGGTTCCGCGAGCAGTACTTC. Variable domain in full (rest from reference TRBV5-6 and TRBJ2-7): DAGVTQSPTHLIKTRGQQVTLRCSPKSGHDTVSWYQQALGQGPQFIFQYYEEEERQRGNFPDRFSGHQFPNYSSELNVNALLLGDSALYLCASSLGAGFREQYFGPGTRLTVT.

The CDR3 reads CSLRVGGEQYF. CDR3 coding DNA: TGCAGCCTGAGGGTGGGGGGCGAGCAGTACTTC. V usage is TRBV29-1 and J usage is TRBJ2-7, with D possibly matching TRBD2 (6 bases). Germline assignment: CDR1 SQVTM and CDR2 ANQGSEA. The CDR3 spans 11 residues. V lost 8 bases, J lost 6 bases, and 14 bases lay in between.

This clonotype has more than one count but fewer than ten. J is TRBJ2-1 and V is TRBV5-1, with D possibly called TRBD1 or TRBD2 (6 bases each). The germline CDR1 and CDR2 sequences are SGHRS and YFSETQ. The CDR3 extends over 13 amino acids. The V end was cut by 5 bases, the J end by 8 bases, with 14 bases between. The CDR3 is CASSPGGVDEQFF. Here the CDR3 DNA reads TGCGCCAGCAGTCCCGGGGGCGTGGATGAGCAGTTCTTC. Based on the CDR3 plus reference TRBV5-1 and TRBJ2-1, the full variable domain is KAGVTQTPRYLIKTRGQQVTLSCSPISGHRSVSWYQQTPGQGLQFLFEYFSETQRNKGNFPGRFSGRQFSNSRSEMNVSTLELGDSALYLCASSPGGVDEQFFGPGTRLTVL.

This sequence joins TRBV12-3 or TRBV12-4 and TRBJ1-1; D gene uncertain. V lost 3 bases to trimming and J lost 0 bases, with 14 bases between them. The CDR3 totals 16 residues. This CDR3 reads CASSLAPVGMNTEAFF. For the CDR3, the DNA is TGTGCCAGCAGTTTGGCCCCTGTGGGCATGAACACTGAAGCTTTCTTT.

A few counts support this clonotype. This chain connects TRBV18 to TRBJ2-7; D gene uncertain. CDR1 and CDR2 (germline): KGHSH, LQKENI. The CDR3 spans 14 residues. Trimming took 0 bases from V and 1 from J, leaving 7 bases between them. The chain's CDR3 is CASSPPVGSYEQYF. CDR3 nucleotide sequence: TGTGCCAGCTCACCACCGGTAGGATCCTACGAGCAGTACTTC.

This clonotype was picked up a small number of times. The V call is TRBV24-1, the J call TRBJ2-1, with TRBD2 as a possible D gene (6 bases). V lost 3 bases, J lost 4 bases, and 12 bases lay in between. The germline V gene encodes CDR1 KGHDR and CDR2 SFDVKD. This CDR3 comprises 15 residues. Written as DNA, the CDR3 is TGTGCCACCAGTGATCCGGGAGAGCAATACAATGAGCAGTTCTTC. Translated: CATSDPGEQYNEQFF.

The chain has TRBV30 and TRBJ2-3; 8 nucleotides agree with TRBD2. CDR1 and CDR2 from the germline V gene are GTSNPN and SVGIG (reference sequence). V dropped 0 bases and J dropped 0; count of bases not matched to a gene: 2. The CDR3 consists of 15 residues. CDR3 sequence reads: CAWSVTSASTDTQYF. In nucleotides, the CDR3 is TGTGCCTGGAGTGTGACTAGCGCTAGCACAGATACGCAGTATTTT.

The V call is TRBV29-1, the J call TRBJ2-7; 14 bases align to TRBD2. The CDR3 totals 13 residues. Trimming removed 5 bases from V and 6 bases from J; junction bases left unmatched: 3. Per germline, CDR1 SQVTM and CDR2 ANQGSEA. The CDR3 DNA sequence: TGCAGCGTTAGGGGACTAGCGGGAGTCGAGCAGTACTTC. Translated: CSVRGLAGVEQYF.